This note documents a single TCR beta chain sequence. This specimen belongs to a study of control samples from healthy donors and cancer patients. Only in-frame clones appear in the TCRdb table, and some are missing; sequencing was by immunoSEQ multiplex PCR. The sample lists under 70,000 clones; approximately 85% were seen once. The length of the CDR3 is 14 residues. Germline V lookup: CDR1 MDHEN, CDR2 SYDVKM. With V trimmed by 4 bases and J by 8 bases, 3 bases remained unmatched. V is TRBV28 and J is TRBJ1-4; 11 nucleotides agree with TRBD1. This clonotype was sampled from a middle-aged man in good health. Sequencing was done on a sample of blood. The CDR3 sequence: CASSSGQGDEKLFF. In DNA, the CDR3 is TGTGCCAGCAGTTCGGGACAGGGGGACGAAAAACTGTTTTTT. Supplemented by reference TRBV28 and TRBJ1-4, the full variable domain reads DVKVTQSSRYLVKRTGEKVFLECVQDMDHENMFWYRQDPGLGLRLIYFSYDVKMKEKGDIPEGYSVSREKKERFSLILESASTNQTSMYLCASSSGQGDEKLFFGSGTQLSVL.